A single sample gave rise to the 23 T cell receptor beta chains below, sequenced in a study of T cells after yellow fever vaccination. TCRdb processed the 5' RACE reads anew with MiXCR; each CDR3 protein has one entry. In the table there are 78,000 or so distinct CDR3 sequences, 7.3% of which are singletons. Material: CD8+ T cells sorted from PBMCs, obtained approximately 11 days after the first yellow fever vaccination. The receptors originated from a man aged 18 to 30 who received the YFV17D yellow fever vaccine.

This clonotype was observed a handful of times. The J gene is TRBJ1-1, the V gene TRBV2; 7 nucleotides line up with TRBD1. The CDR3 loop spans 14 amino acids. The ends lost 6 bases at V and 0 bases at J; junction bases unmatched: 4. The germline gives CDR1 SNHLY, CDR2 FYNNEI. The CDR3 spells CASSEGQLNTEAFF. The CDR3 coding sequence is TGTGCCAGCAGCGAGGGACAGCTGAACACTGAAGCTTTCTTT.

This clonotype was picked up many times. The CDR3 DNA follows: TGTGCCAGCAGCCTCCAGTTGGGGGCTGGCGAGCAGTACTTC. This sequence encodes CASSLQLGAGEQYF. The chain couples TRBV6-2 or TRBV6-3 to TRBJ2-7, with D possibly being TRBD1 (6 bases). V was clipped by 6 bases and J by 6 bases, with 18 bases between them. The CDR3 runs to 14 residues. Germline assignment: CDR1 MNHEY and CDR2 SVGEGT.

The table lists this clonotype with a few counts. The rearrangement uses TRBV7-9 and TRBJ2-3; D possibly corresponds to TRBD2 (6 bases). Trimming took off 5 bases at V and 3 bases at J, with 21 bases between the two ends. This CDR3 comprises 17 residues. The germline V gene encodes CDR1 SEHNR and CDR2 FQNEAQ (reference sequence). The CDR3 spells CASSPPIWSGVTDTQYF. CDR3 nucleotide sequence: TGTGCCAGCAGCCCTCCGATTTGGTCGGGGGTGACAGATACGCAGTATTTT.

This clonotype was seen at least ten times. This chain uses TRBV4-1 with TRBJ2-7, with no clear D. V lost 1 base to trimming and J lost 3 bases, with 10 bases between them. The CDR3 length is 14 residues. The germline CDR1 and CDR2 sequences are MGHRA and YSYEKL. CDR3 sequence: CASSQGYSNYEQYF. The CDR3 coding sequence is TGCGCCAGCAGCCAAGGGTACAGCAACTACGAGCAGTACTTC.

This clonotype was detected many times. V and J are TRBV25-1 and TRBJ2-5; perhaps TRBD1 as D (5 bases). This CDR3 has 12 residues. Per germline, CDR1 MGHDK and CDR2 SYGVNS. Trimming took off 6 bases at V and 7 bases at J, with 12 bases between the two ends. The CDR3: CASRGYDRTQYF. CDR3 nucleotide sequence: TGTGCCAGCAGAGGGTATGACAGGACCCAGTACTTC.

The sample holds a few counts of this clonotype. The chain employs TRBV4-1 and TRBJ1-5, with 12 bases identical to TRBD1. The CDR3 runs to 17 residues. Per the germline V gene, CDR1 is MGHRA and CDR2 is YSYEKL. Trimming took 3 bases from V and 2 from J; bases not matched to a gene: 5. CDR3 residues: CASSQAGTGGGNQPQHF. Written as DNA, the CDR3 is TGCGCCAGCAGCCAGGCCGGGACAGGGGGCGGCAATCAGCCCCAGCATTTT.

The rearrangement uses TRBV20-1 and TRBJ2-1, with D perhaps given as TRBD1 or TRBD2 (5 bases each). CDR1 is DFQATT and CDR2 is SNEGSKA in the germline V gene (reference sequence). This CDR3 comprises 15 residues. The V end was cut by 5 bases, the J end by 0 bases, with 14 bases between. The CDR3 protein is CSADPGRSSYNEQFF. CDR3 DNA: TGCAGTGCTGACCCGGGGCGGAGCTCCTACAATGAGCAGTTCTTC.

Ten or more counts support this clonotype. The CDR3, as DNA: TGTGCCAGCAGTTACATGGGGGCGGCATATAATTCACCCCTCCACTTT. Amino acids: CASSYMGAAYNSPLHF. This chain joins TRBV6-5 and TRBJ1-6; the D gene is possibly TRBD1 (6 bases). This CDR3 is built from 16 residues. Trimming left V 2 bases short and J 4 bases short, with 12 bases between. Germline V gives CDR1 MNHEY, CDR2 SVGAGI.

This clonotype showed up many times. The chain combines TRBV6-5 with TRBJ2-2; D not resolved. The germline V gene encodes CDR1 MNHEY and CDR2 SVGAGI. The CDR3 is 15 amino acids. Trimming stripped 0 bases from V and 1 base from J, with 6 bases between. The DNA of the CDR3 is TGTGCCAGCAGTTACTCGCCGGGGAACACCGGGGAGCTGTTTTTT. Its translation: CASSYSPGNTGELFF.

This clonotype was picked up many times. The gene calls are TRBV7-9 and TRBJ2-5; the match to TRBD2 covers 14 bases. The CDR3 is 16 residues long. Germline CDR1 is SEHNR and CDR2 is FQNEAQ (reference sequence). Trimming at V came to 4 bases and at J to 4 bases, leaving 5 bases not matched to a gene. The CDR3 DNA reads as TGTGCCAGCAGCTCAGGACTAGCGGGGGGTCGAGAGACCCAGTACTTC. This translates into CASSSGLAGGRETQYF.

This clonotype occurred many times. The gene calls are TRBV20-1 and TRBJ2-1, with TRBD2 matching 8 bases. This CDR3 has 13 amino acids. From germline, CDR1 is DFQATT and CDR2 SNEGSKA (reference sequence). The trim removed 7 bases at V and 4 bases at J, leaving 6 bases unmatched. The CDR3 bases are TGCAGTGTCACACTAGCGGATTACAATGAGCAGTTCTTC. Protein sequence: CSVTLADYNEQFF.

This clonotype was found many times. The chain combines TRBV4-2 with TRBJ2-1, with TRBD2 matching 7 bases. The J segment lost 6 bases and the V segment lost 5 bases, leaving 4 bases of the junction unmatched. Germline V lookup: CDR1 LGHNA, CDR2 YNFKEQ. The CDR3 spans 13 residues. The DNA of the CDR3 is TGTGCCAGCAGCAGAAGCGGGGCCAATGAGCAGTTCTTC. Encoded protein: CASSRSGANEQFF.

This clonotype was found a few times. CDR3 loop: CASSLPTGTYNEQFF. The CDR3 DNA reads as TGTGCCAGCAGCCTCCCGACCGGAACCTACAATGAGCAGTTCTTC. The rearrangement links TRBV13 to TRBJ2-1; D remains ambiguous. The CDR3 covers 15 residues. CDR1 is PRHDT and CDR2 is FYEKMQ in the germline V gene (reference sequence). Trimming pared 5 bases from V and 2 bases from J, leaving 13 bases between.

The rearrangement joins TRBV19 to TRBJ1-1, with D unclear. This CDR3 has 11 residues. V dropped 2 bases and J dropped 8 bases, with 6 bases sitting between them. The germline gives CDR1 LNHDA, CDR2 SQIVND (reference sequence). CDR3 DNA sequence: TGTGCCAGTAGTATACCCCACGAAGCTTTCTTT. The encoded protein is CASSIPHEAFF.

V is TRBV12-3 or TRBV12-4 and J is TRBJ2-3; TRBD2 matches 8 bases. This CDR3 contains 12 residues. V lost 7 bases, J lost 9 bases, and 6 bases stayed unmatched. The CDR3 DNA is TGTGCCAGCACCCCTCGGGAGGGGACGCAGTATTTT. This translates into CASTPREGTQYF.

The chain joins TRBV6-5 to TRBJ1-2; D unclear. V was clipped by 0 bases and J by 4 bases, with 12 bases between them. Germline V gives CDR1 MNHEY, CDR2 SVGAGI. The CDR3 covers 15 residues. In DNA form, the CDR3 reads TGTGCCAGCAGTTACTCGACCCTGCGGGGCTATGGCTACACCTTC. This gives the protein CASSYSTLRGYGYTF.

This clonotype was seen at least ten times. This rearrangement joins TRBV15 to TRBJ2-2; 7 nucleotides line up with TRBD1. J lost 7 bases, V lost 0 bases, and 5 bases had no gene match. Germline V gene lookup returns CDR1 LNHNV and CDR2 YYDKDF (reference sequence). This CDR3 has 15 amino acids. The CDR3 DNA is TGTGCCACCAGCAGAGATCGTGGACAGGTCGGGGAGCTGTTTTTT. Translating it yields CATSRDRGQVGELFF.

The CDR3, as DNA: TGCGCCAGCAGCCAAGGGCGGGGTAGCAATCAGCCCCAGCATTTT. It yields the protein CASSQGRGSNQPQHF. This chain joins TRBV4-1 and TRBJ1-5; D is uncertain. Deletions cut 1 base from V and 0 bases from J, with 7 bases between. This CDR3 is built from 15 residues. Germline V gene lookup returns CDR1 MGHRA and CDR2 YSYEKL.

Here the CDR3 reads CASSPTPLYEQYF. CDR3 nucleotides: TGTGCCAGCAGTCCGACCCCTCTCTACGAGCAGTACTTC. The V call is TRBV27, the J call TRBJ2-7; D unclear. CDR1 MNHEY and CDR2 SMNVEV come from the germline V gene (reference sequence). The CDR3 is 13 amino acids. The V and J ends lost 5 bases and 3 bases respectively, with 11 bases between them.

This clonotype was seen at least ten times. The chain combines TRBV27 with TRBJ2-7; 8 bases agree with TRBD2. The CDR3 has 15 residues. Germline CDR1 and CDR2: MNHEY and SMNVEV (reference sequence). V lost 7 bases, J lost 2 bases, and 10 bases stayed unmatched. Here the CDR3 DNA reads TGTGCCAGCACCCTCGGCGCGGGAGGCACCTACGAGCAGTACTTC. Its protein is CASTLGAGGTYEQYF.

The rearrangement uses TRBV19 and TRBJ1-5; D not certain. CDR1 is LNHDA and CDR2 is SQIVND in the germline V gene (reference sequence). Trimming removed 9 bases at V and 1 base at J, with 13 bases between. There are 14 residues in the CDR3. The CDR3 bases are TGTGCCAGCAAGTACGGGGTAAGCAATCAGCCCCAGCATTTT. It translates to CASKYGVSNQPQHF. The full variable domain, completed using reference TRBV19 and TRBJ1-5, is DGGITQSPKYLFRKEGQNVTLSCEQNLNHDAMYWYRQDPGQGLRLIYYSQIVNDFQKGDIAEGYSVSREKKESFPLTVTSAQKNPTAFYLCASKYGVSNQPQHFGDGTRLSIL.

This clonotype showed up many times. This chain links TRBV2 with TRBJ2-7; D is perhaps TRBD1 or TRBD2 (7 bases each). The germline V gene encodes CDR1 SNHLY and CDR2 FYNNEI. The CDR3 length is 15 residues. V was trimmed by 6 bases and J by 0 bases, leaving 15 bases between them. DNA for the CDR3: TGTGCCAGCAGGGGGGAGGGGACAGCCTCCTACGAGCAGTACTTC. As protein: CASRGEGTASYEQYF.

This clonotype was seen at least ten times. This chain connects TRBV5-6 to TRBJ2-1; D remains unclear. Trimming left V 0 bases short and J 6 bases short, with 4 bases between. Germline CDR1 reads SGHDT; CDR2 reads YYEEEE. The CDR3 has 12 residues. The CDR3 here is CASSLAANEQFF. CDR3 nucleotide sequence: TGTGCCAGCAGCTTGGCGGCCAATGAGCAGTTCTTC.